The clone carrying this T cell receptor beta chain has at least ten counts. This sample was taken from a study of CD8 T cells in ankylosing spondylitis. Germline trimming cut 0 bases from V and 3 bases from J; bases unmatched to any gene: 2. This CDR3 contains 14 residues. Germline CDR1 and CDR2: SGHRS and YFSETQ. TCRdb re-derived calls from the 5' RACE reads in MiXCR, one entry per CDR3 protein. The sample contains roughly 230,000 distinct CDR3 sequences, roughly a tenth of which appear only once. The rearrangement links TRBV5-1 to TRBJ1-2; TRBD1 matches at 7 bases. The specimen sequenced was blood, either unsorted or a sorted T cell fraction (not recorded which). This sequence was found in a male donor with ankylosing spondylitis or in good health (not recorded which). CDR3: CASSLAGTDYGYTF. CDR3 DNA: TGCGCCAGCAGCTTGGCCGGGACAGACTATGGCTACACCTTC.